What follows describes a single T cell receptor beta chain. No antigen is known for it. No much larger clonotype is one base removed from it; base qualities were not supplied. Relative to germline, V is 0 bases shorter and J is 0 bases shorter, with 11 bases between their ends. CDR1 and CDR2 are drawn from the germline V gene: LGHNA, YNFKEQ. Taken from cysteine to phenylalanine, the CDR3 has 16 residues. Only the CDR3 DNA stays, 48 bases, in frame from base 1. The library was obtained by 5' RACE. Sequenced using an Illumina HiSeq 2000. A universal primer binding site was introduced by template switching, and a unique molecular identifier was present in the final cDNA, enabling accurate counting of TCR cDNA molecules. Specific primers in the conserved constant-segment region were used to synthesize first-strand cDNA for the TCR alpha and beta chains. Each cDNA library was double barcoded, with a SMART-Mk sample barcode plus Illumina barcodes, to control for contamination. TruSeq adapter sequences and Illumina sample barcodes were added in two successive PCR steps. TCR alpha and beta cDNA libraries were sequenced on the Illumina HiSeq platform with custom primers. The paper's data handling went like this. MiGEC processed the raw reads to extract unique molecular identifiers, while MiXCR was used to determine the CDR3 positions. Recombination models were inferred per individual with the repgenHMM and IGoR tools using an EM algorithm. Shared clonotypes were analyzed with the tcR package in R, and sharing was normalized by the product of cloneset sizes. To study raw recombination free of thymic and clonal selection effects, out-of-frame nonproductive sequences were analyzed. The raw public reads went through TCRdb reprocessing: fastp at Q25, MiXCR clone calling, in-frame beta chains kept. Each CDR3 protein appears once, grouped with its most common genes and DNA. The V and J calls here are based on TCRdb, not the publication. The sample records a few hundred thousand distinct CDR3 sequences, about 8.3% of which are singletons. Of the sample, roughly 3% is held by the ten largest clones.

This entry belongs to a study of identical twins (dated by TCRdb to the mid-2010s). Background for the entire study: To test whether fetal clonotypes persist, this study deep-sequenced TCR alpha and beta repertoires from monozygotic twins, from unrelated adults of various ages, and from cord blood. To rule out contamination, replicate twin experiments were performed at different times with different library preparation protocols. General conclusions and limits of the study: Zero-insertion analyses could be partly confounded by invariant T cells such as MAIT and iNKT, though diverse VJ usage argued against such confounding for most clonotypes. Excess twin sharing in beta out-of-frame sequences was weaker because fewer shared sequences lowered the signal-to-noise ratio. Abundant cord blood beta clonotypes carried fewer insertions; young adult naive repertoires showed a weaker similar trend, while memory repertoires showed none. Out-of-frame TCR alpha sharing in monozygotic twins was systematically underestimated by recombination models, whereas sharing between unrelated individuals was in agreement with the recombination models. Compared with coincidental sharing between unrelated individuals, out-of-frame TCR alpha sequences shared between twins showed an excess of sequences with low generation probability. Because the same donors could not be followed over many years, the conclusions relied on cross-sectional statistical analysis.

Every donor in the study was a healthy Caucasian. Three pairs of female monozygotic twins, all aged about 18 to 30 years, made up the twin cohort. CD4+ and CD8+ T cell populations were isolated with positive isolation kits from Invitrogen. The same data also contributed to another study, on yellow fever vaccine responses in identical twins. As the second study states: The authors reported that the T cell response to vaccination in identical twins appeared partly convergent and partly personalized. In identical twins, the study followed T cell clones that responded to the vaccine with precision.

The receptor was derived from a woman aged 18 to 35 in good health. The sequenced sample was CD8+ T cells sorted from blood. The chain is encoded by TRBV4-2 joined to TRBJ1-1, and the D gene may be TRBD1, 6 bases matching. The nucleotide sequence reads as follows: TGTGCCAGCAGCCAAGAAGCAGGGGCCATGAACACTGAAGCTTTCTTT. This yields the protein CASSQEAGAMNTEAFF.